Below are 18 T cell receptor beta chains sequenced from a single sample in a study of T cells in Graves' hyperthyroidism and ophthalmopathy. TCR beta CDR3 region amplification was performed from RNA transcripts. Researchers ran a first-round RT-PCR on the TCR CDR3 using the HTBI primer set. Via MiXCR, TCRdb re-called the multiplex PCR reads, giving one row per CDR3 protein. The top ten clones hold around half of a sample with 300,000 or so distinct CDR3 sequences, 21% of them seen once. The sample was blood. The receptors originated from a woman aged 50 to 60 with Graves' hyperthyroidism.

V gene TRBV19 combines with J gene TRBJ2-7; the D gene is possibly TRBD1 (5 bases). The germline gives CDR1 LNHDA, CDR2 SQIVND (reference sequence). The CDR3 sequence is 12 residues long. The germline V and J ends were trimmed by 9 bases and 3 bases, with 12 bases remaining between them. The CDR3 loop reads CASATDSYEQYF. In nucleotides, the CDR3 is TGTGCCAGCGCAACCGACAGCTACGAGCAGTACTTC.

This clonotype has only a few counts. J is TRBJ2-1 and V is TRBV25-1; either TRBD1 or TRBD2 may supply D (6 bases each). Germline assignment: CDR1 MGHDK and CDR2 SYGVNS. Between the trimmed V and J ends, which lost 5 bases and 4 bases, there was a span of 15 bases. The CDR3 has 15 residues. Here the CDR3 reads CASSPSRGRYNEQFF. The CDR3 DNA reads TGTGCCAGCAGTCCTAGCCGGGGGCGGTACAATGAGCAGTTCTTC.

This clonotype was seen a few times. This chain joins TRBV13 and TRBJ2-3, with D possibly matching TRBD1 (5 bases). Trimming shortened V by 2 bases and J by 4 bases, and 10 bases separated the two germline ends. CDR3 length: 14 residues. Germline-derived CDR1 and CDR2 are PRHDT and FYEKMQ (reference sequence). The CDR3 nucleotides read TGTGCCAGCAGCTTAACCAGGGATGCAGATACGCAGTATTTT. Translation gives CASSLTRDADTQYF. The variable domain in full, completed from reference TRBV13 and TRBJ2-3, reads AAGVIQSPRHLIKEKRETATLKCYPIPRHDTVYWYQQGPGQDPQFLISFYEKMQSDKGSIPDRFSAQQFSDYHSELNMSSLELGDSALYFCASSLTRDADTQYFGPGTRLTVL.

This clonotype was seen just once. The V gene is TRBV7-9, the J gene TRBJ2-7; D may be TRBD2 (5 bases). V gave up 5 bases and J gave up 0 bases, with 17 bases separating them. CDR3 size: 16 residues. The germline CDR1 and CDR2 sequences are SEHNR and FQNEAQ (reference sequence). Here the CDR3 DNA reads TGTGCCAGCAGCCCCATACGCGGAGGAAGCTCCTACGAGCAGTACTTC. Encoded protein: CASSPIRGGSSYEQYF. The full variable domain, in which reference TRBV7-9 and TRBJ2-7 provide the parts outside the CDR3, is DTGVSQNPRHKITKRGQNVTFRCDPISEHNRLYWYRQTLGQGPEFLTYFQNEAQLEKSRLLSDRFSAERPKGSFSTLEIQRTEQGDSAMYLCASSPIRGGSSYEQYFGPGTRLTVT.

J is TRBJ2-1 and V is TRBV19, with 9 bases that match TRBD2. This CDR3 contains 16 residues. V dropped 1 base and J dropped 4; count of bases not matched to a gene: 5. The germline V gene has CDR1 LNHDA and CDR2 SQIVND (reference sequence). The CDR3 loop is CASSIVVAGVYNEQFF. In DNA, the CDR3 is TGTGCCAGTAGTATAGTAGTAGCGGGGGTTTACAATGAGCAGTTCTTC. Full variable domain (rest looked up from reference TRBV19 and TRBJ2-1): DGGITQSPKYLFRKEGQNVTLSCEQNLNHDAMYWYRQDPGQGLRLIYYSQIVNDFQKGDIAEGYSVSREKKESFPLTVTSAQKNPTAFYLCASSIVVAGVYNEQFFGPGTRLTVL.

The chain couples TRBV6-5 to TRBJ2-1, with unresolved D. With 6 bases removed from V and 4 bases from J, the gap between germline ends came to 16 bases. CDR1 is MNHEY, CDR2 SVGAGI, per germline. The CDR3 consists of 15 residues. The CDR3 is CASRPAPYPYNEQFF. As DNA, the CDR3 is TGTGCCAGCAGACCGGCACCTTATCCATACAATGAGCAGTTCTTC.

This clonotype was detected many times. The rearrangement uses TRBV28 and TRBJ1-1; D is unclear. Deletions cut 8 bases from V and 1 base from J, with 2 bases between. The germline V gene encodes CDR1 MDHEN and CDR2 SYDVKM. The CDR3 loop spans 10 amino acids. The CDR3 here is CASQNTEAFF. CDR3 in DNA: TGTGCCAGCCAGAACACTGAAGCTTTCTTT.

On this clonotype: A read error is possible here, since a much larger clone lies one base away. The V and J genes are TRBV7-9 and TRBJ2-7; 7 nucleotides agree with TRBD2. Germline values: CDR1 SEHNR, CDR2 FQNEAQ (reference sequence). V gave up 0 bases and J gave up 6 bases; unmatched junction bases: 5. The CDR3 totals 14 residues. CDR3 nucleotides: TGTGCCAGCAGCTTAGCGGGCGGGGGTTTCGAGCAGTACTTC. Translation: CASSLAGGGFEQYF.

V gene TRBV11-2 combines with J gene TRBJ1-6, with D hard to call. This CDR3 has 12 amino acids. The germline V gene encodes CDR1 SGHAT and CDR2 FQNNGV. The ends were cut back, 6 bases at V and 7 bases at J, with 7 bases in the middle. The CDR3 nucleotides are TGTGCCAGCAGTAGGGAGAATTCACCCCTCCACTTT. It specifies CASSRENSPLHF.

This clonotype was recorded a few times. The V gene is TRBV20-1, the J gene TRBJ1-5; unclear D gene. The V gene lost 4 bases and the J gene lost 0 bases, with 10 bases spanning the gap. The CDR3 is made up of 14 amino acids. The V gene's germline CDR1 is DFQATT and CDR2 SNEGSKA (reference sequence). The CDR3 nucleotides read TGCAGTGCTACTAAACAGAATAGCAATCAGCCCCAGCATTTT. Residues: CSATKQNSNQPQHF.

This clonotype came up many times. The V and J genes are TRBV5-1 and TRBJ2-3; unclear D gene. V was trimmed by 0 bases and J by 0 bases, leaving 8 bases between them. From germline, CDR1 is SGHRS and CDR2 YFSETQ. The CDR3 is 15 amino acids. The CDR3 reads CASSLDGFSTDTQYF. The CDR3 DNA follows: TGCGCCAGCAGCTTGGATGGCTTTAGCACAGATACGCAGTATTTT.

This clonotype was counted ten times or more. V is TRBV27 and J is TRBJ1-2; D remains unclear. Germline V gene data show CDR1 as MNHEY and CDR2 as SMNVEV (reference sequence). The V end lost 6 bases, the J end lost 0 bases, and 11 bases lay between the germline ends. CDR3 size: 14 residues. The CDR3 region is CASRSTHTNYGYTF. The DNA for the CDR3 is TGTGCCAGCAGGTCGACGCACACTAACTATGGCTACACCTTC.

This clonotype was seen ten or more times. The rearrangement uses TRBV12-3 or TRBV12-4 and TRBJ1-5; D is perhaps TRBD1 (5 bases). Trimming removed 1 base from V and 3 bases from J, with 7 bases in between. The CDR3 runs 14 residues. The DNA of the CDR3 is TGTGCCAGCAGTTTAGGACAGAACAATCAGCCCCAGCATTTT. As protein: CASSLGQNNQPQHF.

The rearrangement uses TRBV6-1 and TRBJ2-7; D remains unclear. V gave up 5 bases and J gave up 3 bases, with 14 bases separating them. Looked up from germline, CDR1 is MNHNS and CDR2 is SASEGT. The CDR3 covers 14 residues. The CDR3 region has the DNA TGTGCCAGCAGTCCTCTCGGGTTTGGCTACGAGCAGTACTTC. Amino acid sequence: CASSPLGFGYEQYF.

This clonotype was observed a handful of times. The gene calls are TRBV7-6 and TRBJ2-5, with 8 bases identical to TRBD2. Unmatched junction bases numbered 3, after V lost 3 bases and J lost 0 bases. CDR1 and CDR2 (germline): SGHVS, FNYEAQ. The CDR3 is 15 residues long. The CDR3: CASSFSGGYQETQYF. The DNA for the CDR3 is TGTGCCAGCAGCTTCAGCGGGGGATACCAAGAGACCCAGTACTTC.

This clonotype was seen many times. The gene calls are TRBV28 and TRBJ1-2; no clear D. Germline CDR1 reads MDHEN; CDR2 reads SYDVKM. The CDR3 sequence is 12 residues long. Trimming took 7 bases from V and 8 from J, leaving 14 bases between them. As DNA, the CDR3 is TGTGCCAGCAATTCGTTCGGGCGCGGCTACACCTTC. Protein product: CASNSFGRGYTF.

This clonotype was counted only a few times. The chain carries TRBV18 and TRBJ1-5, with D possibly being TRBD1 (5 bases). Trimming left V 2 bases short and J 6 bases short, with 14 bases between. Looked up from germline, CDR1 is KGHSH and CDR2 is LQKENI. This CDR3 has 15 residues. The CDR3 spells CASSPGGAVSQPQHF. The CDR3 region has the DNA TGTGCCAGCTCACCAGGAGGGGCAGTGAGTCAGCCCCAGCATTTT.

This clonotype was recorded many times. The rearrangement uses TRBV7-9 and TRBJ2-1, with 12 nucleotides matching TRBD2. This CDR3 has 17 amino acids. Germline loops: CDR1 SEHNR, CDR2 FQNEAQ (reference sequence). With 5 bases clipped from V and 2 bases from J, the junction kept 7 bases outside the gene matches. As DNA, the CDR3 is TGTGCCAGCAGCCGCAGACTAGCGGGGGAAACCTACAATGAGCAGTTCTTC. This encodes CASSRRLAGETYNEQFF.